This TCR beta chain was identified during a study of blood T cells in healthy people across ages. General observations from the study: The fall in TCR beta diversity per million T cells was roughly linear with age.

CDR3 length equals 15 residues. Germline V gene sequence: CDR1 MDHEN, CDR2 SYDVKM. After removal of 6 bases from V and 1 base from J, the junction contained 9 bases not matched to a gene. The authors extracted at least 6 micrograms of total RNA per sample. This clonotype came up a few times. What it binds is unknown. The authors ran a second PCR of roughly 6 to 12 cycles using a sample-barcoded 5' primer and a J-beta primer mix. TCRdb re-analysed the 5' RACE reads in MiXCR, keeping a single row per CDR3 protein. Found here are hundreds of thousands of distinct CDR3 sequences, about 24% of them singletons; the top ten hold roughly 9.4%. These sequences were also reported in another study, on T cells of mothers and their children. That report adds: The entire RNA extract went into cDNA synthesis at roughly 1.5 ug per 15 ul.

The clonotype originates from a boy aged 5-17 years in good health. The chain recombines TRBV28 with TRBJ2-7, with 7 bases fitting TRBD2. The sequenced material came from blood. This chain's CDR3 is CASSLSSGLSYEQYF. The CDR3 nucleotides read TGTGCCAGCAGCCTATCCTCGGGACTATCCTACGAGCAGTACTTC.